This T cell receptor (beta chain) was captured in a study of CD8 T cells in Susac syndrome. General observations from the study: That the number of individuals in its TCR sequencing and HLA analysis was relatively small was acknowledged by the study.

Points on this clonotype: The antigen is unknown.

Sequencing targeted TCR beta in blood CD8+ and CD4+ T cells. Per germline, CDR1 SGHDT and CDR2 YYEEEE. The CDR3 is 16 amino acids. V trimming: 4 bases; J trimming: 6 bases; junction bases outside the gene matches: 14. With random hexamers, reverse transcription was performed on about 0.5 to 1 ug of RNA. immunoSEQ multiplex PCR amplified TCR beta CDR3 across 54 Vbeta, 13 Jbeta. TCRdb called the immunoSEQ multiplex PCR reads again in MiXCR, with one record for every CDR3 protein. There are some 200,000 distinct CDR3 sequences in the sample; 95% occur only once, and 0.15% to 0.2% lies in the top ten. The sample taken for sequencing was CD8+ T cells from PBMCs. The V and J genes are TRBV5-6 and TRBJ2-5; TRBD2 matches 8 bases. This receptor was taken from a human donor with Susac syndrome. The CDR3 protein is CASSLGLASFLKTQYF. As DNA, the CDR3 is TGTGCCAGCAGCCTAGGACTAGCTTCTTTCCTCAAGACCCAGTACTTC.